This TCR beta chain came from a study of CXCR3-negative and CXCR3-positive naive CD8 T cells. Across the study: Cumulative TRB read yield was roughly 140 million, averaging about 1.5 +/- 0.3 million per library. Study-level results: When CXCR3-positive naive cells were set against CXCR3-negative naive cells, the former had more hydrophobic TRB CDR3s. Sequencing showed both naive subsets with comparably high diversity, and memory CD8+ cells much lower. Comparison of naive CXCR3-negative and CXCR3-positive cells revealed similar TRBV-TRBJ usage, while memory cells differed. For the naive subsets, surface CD5 was similar, and TCR strength was inferred from TRB CDR3 properties.

With respect to this clonotype: Its specificity is not known.

TRB cDNA was prepared as libraries by UMI-labeled 5' RACE. TCRdb reworked the 5' RACE reads into one entry per CDR3 protein, no DNA. The sample table includes about 98,000 distinct CDR3 sequences. CDR3 size: 14 residues. Germline values: CDR1 SGHTA, CDR2 FQGTGA. Sequencing was done on a sample of naive CXCR3+ CD8+ T cells from blood. Documented subset: CD45RO-CCR7+CD27+CD95- naive CD8+ T cells expressing CXCR3 (TNR3+). The receptor was isolated from a human donor in good health. Some clones in this sample may be carry-over from other donors' samples. The rearrangement joins TRBV7-3 to TRBJ1-1. Here the CDR3 reads CASSPRAVNTEAFF.